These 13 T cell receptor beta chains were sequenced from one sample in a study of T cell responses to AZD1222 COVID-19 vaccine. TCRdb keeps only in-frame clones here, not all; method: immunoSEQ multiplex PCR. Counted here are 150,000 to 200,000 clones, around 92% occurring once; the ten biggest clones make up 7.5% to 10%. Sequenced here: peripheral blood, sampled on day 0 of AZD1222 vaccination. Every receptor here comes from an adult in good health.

In nucleotides, the CDR3 is TGTGCCAGCAGTGATCCCCCACAGGGTATGAGCAATCAGCCCCAGCATTTT. This codes for CASSDPPQGMSNQPQHF. The V and J genes are TRBV2 and TRBJ1-5, with D possibly TRBD1 on 6 matching bases. The CDR3 extends over 17 amino acids. V shed 3 bases and J shed 1 base, with 16 bases lying between them. CDR1 and CDR2 from the germline V gene are SNHLY and FYNNEI.

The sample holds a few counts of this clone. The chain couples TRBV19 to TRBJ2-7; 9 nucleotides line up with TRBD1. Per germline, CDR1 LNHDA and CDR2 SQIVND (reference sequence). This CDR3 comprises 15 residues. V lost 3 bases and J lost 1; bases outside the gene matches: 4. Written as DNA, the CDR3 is TGTGCCAGTAGTATCCAAGGACAGGGGTCCTACGAGCAGTACTTC. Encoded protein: CASSIQGQGSYEQYF. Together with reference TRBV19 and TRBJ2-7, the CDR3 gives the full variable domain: DGGITQSPKYLFRKEGQNVTLSCEQNLNHDAMYWYRQDPGQGLRLIYYSQIVNDFQKGDIAEGYSVSREKKESFPLTVTSAQKNPTAFYLCASSIQGQGSYEQYFGPGTRLTVT.

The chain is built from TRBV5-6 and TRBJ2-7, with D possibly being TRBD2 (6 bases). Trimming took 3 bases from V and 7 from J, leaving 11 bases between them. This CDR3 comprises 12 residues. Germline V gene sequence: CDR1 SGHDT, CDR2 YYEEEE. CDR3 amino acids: CASSSRRGEQYF. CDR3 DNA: TGTGCCAGCAGCTCCCGCCGGGGGGAGCAGTACTTC.

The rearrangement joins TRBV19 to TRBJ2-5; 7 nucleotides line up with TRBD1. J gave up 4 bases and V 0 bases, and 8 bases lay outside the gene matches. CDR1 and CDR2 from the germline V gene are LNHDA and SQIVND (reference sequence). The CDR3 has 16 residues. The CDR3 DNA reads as TGTGCCAGTAGTATAGAAACAGGGGCGAAGGGAGAGACCCAGTACTTC. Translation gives CASSIETGAKGETQYF.

This CDR3 reads CASSFHPAELFF. CDR3 in DNA: TGTGCCAGCAGCTTCCACCCGGCGGAGCTGTTTTTT. This chain connects TRBV7-8 to TRBJ2-2, with no clear D. There are 12 residues in the CDR3. CDR1 is SGHVS and CDR2 is FQNEAQ in the germline V gene. V dropped 3 bases and J dropped 10 bases, with 9 bases sitting between them. Based on the CDR3 plus reference TRBV7-8 and TRBJ2-2, the full variable domain is GAGVSQSPRYKVAKRGQDVALRCDPISGHVSLFWYQQALGQGPEFLTYFQNEAQLDKSGLPSDRFFAERPEGSVSTLKIQRTQQEDSAVYLCASSFHPAELFFGEGSRLTVL.

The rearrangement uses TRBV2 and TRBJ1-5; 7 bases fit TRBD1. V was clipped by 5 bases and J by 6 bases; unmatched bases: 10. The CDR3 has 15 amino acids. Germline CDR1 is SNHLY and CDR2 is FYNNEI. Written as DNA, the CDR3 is TGTGCCAGCAGTCAGGGGGGCAGTTTCGGTCAGCCCCAGCATTTT. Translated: CASSQGGSFGQPQHF.

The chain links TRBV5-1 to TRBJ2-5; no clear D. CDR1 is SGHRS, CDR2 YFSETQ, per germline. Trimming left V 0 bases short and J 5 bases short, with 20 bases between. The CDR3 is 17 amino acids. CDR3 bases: TGCGCCAGCAGCTTGGTGGGGTTCGAGTTGGGGTCGGAGACCCAGTACTTC. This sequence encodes CASSLVGFELGSETQYF.

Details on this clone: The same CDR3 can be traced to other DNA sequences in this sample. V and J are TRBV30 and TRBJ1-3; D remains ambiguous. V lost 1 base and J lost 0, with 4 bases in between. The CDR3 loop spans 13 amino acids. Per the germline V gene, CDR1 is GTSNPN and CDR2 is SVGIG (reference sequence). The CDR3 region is CAWSGSSGNTIYF. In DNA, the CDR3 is TGTGCCTGGAGTGGTTCCTCTGGAAACACCATATATTTT.

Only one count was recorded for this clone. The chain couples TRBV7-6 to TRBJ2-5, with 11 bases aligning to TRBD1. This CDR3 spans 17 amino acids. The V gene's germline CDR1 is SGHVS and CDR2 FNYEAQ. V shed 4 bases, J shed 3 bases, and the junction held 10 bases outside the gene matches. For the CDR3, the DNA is TGTGCCAGCAGCTCGATGCCCGGGACAGGGGGTGAAGAGACCCAGTACTTC. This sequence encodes CASSSMPGTGGEETQYF.

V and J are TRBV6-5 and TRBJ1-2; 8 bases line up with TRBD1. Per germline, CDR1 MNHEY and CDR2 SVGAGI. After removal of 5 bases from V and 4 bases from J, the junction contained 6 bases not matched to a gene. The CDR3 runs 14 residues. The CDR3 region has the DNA TGTGCCAGCAGTCAAACCGACAGGGGCTATGGCTACACCTTC. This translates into CASSQTDRGYGYTF.

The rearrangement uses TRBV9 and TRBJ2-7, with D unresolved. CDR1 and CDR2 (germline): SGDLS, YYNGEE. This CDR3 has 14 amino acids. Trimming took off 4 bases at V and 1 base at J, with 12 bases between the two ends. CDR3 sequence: CASSPQTGSYEQYF. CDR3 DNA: TGTGCCAGCAGCCCCCAGACCGGTTCCTACGAGCAGTACTTC.

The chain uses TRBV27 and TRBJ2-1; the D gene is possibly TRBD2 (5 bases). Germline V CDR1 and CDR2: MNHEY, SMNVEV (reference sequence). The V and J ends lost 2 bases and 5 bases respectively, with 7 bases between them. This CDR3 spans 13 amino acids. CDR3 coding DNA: TGTGCCAGCAGTTTAGGACTCCACAATGAGCAGTTCTTC. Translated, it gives CASSLGLHNEQFF.

CDR3 sequence: CASRPEGLVGYEQYF. CDR3 nucleotides: TGTGCCAGCAGGCCCGAAGGGCTAGTTGGGTACGAGCAGTACTTC. The chain carries TRBV2 and TRBJ2-7; D gene uncertain. The V end lost 6 bases, the J end lost 4 bases, and 19 bases lay between the germline ends. Germline CDR1 and CDR2: SNHLY and FYNNEI. The CDR3 length is 15 residues.